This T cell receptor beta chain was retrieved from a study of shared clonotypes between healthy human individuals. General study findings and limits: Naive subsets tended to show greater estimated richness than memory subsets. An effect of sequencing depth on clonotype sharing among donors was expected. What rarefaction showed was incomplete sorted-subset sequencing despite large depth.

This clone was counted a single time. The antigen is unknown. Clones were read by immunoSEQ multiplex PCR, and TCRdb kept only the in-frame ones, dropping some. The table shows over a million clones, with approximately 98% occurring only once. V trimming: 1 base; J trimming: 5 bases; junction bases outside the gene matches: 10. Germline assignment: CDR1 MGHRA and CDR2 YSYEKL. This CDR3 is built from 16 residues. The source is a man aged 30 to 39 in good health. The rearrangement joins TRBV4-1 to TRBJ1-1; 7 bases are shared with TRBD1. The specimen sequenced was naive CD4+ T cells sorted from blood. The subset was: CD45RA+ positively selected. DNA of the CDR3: TGCGCCAGCAGCCAAGTAGGGACAGTCCGTGGGACTGAAGCTTTCTTT. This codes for CASSQVGTVRGTEAFF.